These 27 T cell receptor beta chains originate from one sample sequenced in a study of T cell changes during pregnancy in multiple sclerosis. TCRdb's table, derived via immunoSEQ multiplex PCR, lists solely in-frame clones and lacks some. The table has 48,000 or so clones, around 92% seen once. Sequencing used CD4+ T cells from peripheral blood mononuclear cells, obtained in the second trimester of pregnancy. All receptors derive from a female donor in good health, enrolled as a control in a pregnancy study.

The chain links TRBV18 to TRBJ1-6; 9 nucleotides agree with TRBD1. CDR3 length: 15 amino acids. V trimming: 3 bases; J trimming: 10 bases; junction bases outside the gene matches: 7. From germline, CDR1 is KGHSH and CDR2 LQKENI. The CDR3 nucleotides read TGTGCCAGCTCACCCCAACAGGGGGCGAGGTCACCCCTCCACTTT. This encodes CASSPQQGARSPLHF.

The rearrangement joins TRBV4-3 to TRBJ2-4; the D gene is possibly TRBD2 (6 bases). The CDR3 is 14 amino acids. The germline CDR1 and CDR2 sequences are LGHNA and YSLEER. Trimming took 1 base from V and 7 from J, leaving 11 bases between them. In DNA form, the CDR3 reads TGCGCCAGCAGCCAAGGAGCAGGAGGGAACATTCAGTACTTC. Its protein is CASSQGAGGNIQYF.

This sequence joins TRBV6-1 and TRBJ1-5; D is perhaps TRBD1 (5 bases). Trimming removed 8 bases at V and 0 bases at J, with 14 bases between. The CDR3 length is 15 residues. The V gene's germline CDR1 is MNHNS and CDR2 SASEGT. CDR3 coding DNA: TGTGCCAGCCGACGGGGGTCTTATAGCAATCAGCCCCAGCATTTT. Residues: CASRRGSYSNQPQHF.

V and J are TRBV7-2 and TRBJ1-6, with 10 bases fitting TRBD1. The trim removed 4 bases at V and 6 bases at J, leaving 6 bases unmatched. There are 16 residues in the CDR3. Germline V gives CDR1 SGHTA, CDR2 FQGNSA. CDR3 protein: CASSSRQGAANSPLHF. The CDR3 DNA is TGTGCCAGCAGCTCAAGACAGGGGGCGGCTAATTCACCCCTCCACTTT.

The rearrangement uses TRBV10-3 and TRBJ1-5; the match to TRBD1 covers 11 bases. The CDR3 spans 17 residues. J gave up 1 base and V 6 bases, and 8 bases lay outside the gene matches. Germline CDR1 is ENHRY and CDR2 is SYGVKD. The CDR3 bases are TGTGCCATCAGCCCGGACAGGGGGCGAGGGAGCAATCAGCCCCAGCATTTT. It specifies CAISPDRGRGSNQPQHF.

The chain combines TRBV19 with TRBJ2-5; no reliable D call. Germline CDR1 and CDR2: LNHDA and SQIVND (reference sequence). Trimming cost V 0 bases and J 5 bases, with 10 bases left between them. There are 14 residues in the CDR3. CDR3 region: CASSIESARETQYF. The CDR3 DNA sequence: TGTGCCAGTAGTATAGAGTCCGCCCGGGAGACCCAGTACTTC.

The rearrangement joins TRBV7-2 to TRBJ2-5, with TRBD1 matching 7 bases. The CDR3 consists of 14 residues. CDR1 and CDR2 from the germline V gene are SGHTA and FQGNSA. The trim removed 7 bases at V and 5 bases at J, leaving 10 bases unmatched. The CDR3 bases are TGTGCCAGCACCAAAGAAGGGGGCGCGGAGACCCAGTACTTC. Translation gives CASTKEGGAETQYF.

The chain combines TRBV14 with TRBJ2-1; 11 bases are a match to TRBD2. Unmatched junction bases numbered 6, after V lost 4 bases and J lost 13 bases. CDR3 length: 13 residues. CDR1 and CDR2 from the germline V gene are SGHDN and FVKESK. The CDR3 DNA reads TGTGCCAGCAGCCCTACTAGCGGGAGAAGACAGTTCTTC. Amino acid sequence: CASSPTSGRRQFF.

The chain carries TRBV23-1 and TRBJ1-2; perhaps TRBD1 as D (6 bases). TRBV23-1 is annotated as an ORF whose role is uncertain. V gave up 3 bases and J gave up 2 bases, with 7 bases separating them. The CDR3 is 13 amino acids. In DNA form, the CDR3 reads TGCGCCAGCAGTCACCAGGGGAACTATGGCTACACCTTC. Translating gives CASSHQGNYGYTF.

The CDR3 DNA follows: TGCGCCAGCAGCTCCACCGGGACTGACAATGAGCAGTTCTTC. It codes for CASSSTGTDNEQFF. The V and J genes are TRBV5-1 and TRBJ2-1; maybe TRBD2 (6 bases). Between the trimmed V and J ends, which lost 3 bases and 5 bases, there was a span of 12 bases. The germline CDR1 and CDR2 sequences are SGHRS and YFSETQ. The CDR3 has 14 amino acids.

The V gene is TRBV28, the J gene TRBJ2-6; 9 nucleotides agree with TRBD1. The V gene end was trimmed by 6 bases and the J gene end by 4 bases; junction bases not matched to a gene: 7. The CDR3 runs to 16 residues. Looked up from germline, CDR1 is MDHEN and CDR2 is SYDVKM. In DNA form, the CDR3 reads TGTGCCAGCAGCCACGACAGGGGGTCAGGGGCCAACGTCCTGACTTTC. This sequence encodes CASSHDRGSGANVLTF.

The V and J genes are TRBV7-8 and TRBJ2-1; 7 bases map to TRBD2. Per the germline V gene, CDR1 is SGHVS and CDR2 is FQNEAQ. V lost 5 bases to trimming and J lost 3 bases; unmatched junction nucleotides: 10. CDR3 length: 16 amino acids. The CDR3 coding sequence is TGTGCCAGCAGCCCCAAGGAGCGGGGTGTCTACAATGAGCAGTTCTTC. Protein product: CASSPKERGVYNEQFF. The complete variable domain, with remaining parts taken from reference TRBV7-8 and TRBJ2-1, reads GAGVSQSPRYKVAKRGQDVALRCDPISGHVSLFWYQQALGQGPEFLTYFQNEAQLDKSGLPSDRFFAERPEGSVSTLKIQRTQQEDSAVYLCASSPKERGVYNEQFFGPGTRLTVL.

This clone occurred once. The chain recombines TRBV18 with TRBJ2-1, with 9 bases fitting TRBD2. V was clipped by 3 bases and J by 9 bases; unmatched bases: 3. CDR1 KGHSH and CDR2 LQKENI come from the germline V gene. This CDR3 is 13 amino acids long. The CDR3 nucleotides read TGTGCCAGCTCACCGGGACTAGCCAGTGAGCAGTTCTTC. This gives the protein CASSPGLASEQFF.

This sequence joins TRBV2 and TRBJ2-7, with TRBD1 matching over 7 bases. V dropped 6 bases and J dropped 4; count of bases not matched to a gene: 3. This CDR3 is 12 amino acids long. The germline gives CDR1 SNHLY, CDR2 FYNNEI. Here the CDR3 reads CASRGQIYEQYF. CDR3 coding DNA: TGTGCCAGCAGGGGACAGATATACGAGCAGTACTTC.

CDR3 nucleotides: TGCGCCAGCAGCCAAGATGCAGCGGGAGCTCGCTCCTACGAGCAGTACTTC. Residues: CASSQDAAGARSYEQYF. The chain employs TRBV4-3 and TRBJ2-7; 8 bases align to TRBD2. CDR1 and CDR2 (germline): LGHNA, YSLEER. J was trimmed by 0 bases and V by 0 bases; bases with no gene match: 7. CDR3 length: 17 amino acids.

This chain uses TRBV9 with TRBJ1-5; D gene uncertain. The CDR3 consists of 15 residues. V was clipped by 0 bases and J by 2 bases, with 9 bases between them. Germline-derived CDR1 and CDR2 are SGDLS and YYNGEE. CDR3 sequence (DNA): TGTGCCAGCAGCGTAGATGGGCAGGGCAATCAGCCCCAGCATTTT. This translates into CASSVDGQGNQPQHF.

This clone is a singleton in its sample. This chain uses TRBV5-6 with TRBJ2-7; D possibly corresponds to TRBD1 (5 bases). The V gene's germline CDR1 is SGHDT and CDR2 YYEEEE. This CDR3 is 11 amino acids long. V was trimmed by 2 bases and J by 6 bases, leaving 6 bases between them. The CDR3 here is CASSLRGEQYF. CDR3 nucleotides: TGTGCCAGCAGCTTAAGGGGCGAGCAGTACTTC.

The gene calls are TRBV5-4 and TRBJ2-3; D unresolved. The germline gives CDR1 SGHNT, CDR2 YYREEE (reference sequence). V dropped 0 bases and J dropped 3 bases, with 5 bases sitting between them. CDR3 length equals 13 residues. CDR3 region: CASSLDSTDTQYF. The CDR3 DNA is TGTGCCAGCAGCTTGGACTCGACAGATACGCAGTATTTT.

The chain has TRBV11-1 and TRBJ2-7; TRBD1 might be the D (5 bases). The CDR3 runs 13 residues. Germline loops: CDR1 SGHAT, CDR2 FQDESV (reference sequence). V was pared by 3 bases and J by 5 bases, with 11 bases between. The DNA of the CDR3 is TGTGCCAGCAGCTTTGCCATAGGGGACGAGCAGTACTTC. Translating it yields CASSFAIGDEQYF.

This clone appeared once. CDR3 nucleotide sequence: TGTGCCAGCAGCCCCGGCCGTAGCGCGGGTTACGATACGCAGTATTTT. Residues: CASSPGRSAGYDTQYF. This sequence joins TRBV7-8 and TRBJ2-3; perhaps TRBD2 as D (5 bases). This CDR3 contains 16 residues. Germline V gives CDR1 SGHVS, CDR2 FQNEAQ. V was trimmed by 5 bases and J by 6 bases, leaving 21 bases between them.

The chain uses TRBV5-1 and TRBJ1-5; D is unresolved. V was clipped by 0 bases and J by 0 bases, with 7 bases between them. The CDR3 has 15 residues. The V gene's germline CDR1 is SGHRS and CDR2 YFSETQ. The CDR3 spells CASSLDGPSNQPQHF. CDR3 bases: TGCGCCAGCAGCTTGGACGGTCCTAGCAATCAGCCCCAGCATTTT.

This chain connects TRBV6-1 to TRBJ1-5; the D is unclear. The V end lost 1 base, the J end lost 6 bases, and 13 bases lay between the germline ends. The CDR3 covers 15 residues. Per germline, CDR1 MNHNS and CDR2 SASEGT. The CDR3 coding sequence is TGTGCCAGCAGTGAAGAGAGGGAAAGGGTTCAGCCCCAGCATTTT. As protein: CASSEERERVQPQHF.

The V gene is TRBV6-1, the J gene TRBJ2-7, with a possible D match to TRBD1 (5 bases). Germline V CDR1 and CDR2: MNHNS, SASEGT. CDR3 length equals 15 residues. V gave up 6 bases and J gave up 4 bases, with 19 bases separating them. CDR3 protein: CASRLLRGQSYEQYF. As DNA, the CDR3 is TGTGCCAGCAGACTATTAAGGGGTCAGTCATACGAGCAGTACTTC.

The chain is built from TRBV28 and TRBJ2-7, with TRBD1 identical over 7 bases. The CDR3 runs 13 residues. CDR1 and CDR2 from the germline V gene are MDHEN and SYDVKM. V lost 4 bases to trimming and J lost 0 bases; unmatched junction nucleotides: 0. The DNA for the CDR3 is TGTGCCAGCAGTTGGACAGGCTCCTACGAGCAGTACTTC. This sequence encodes CASSWTGSYEQYF.

This chain joins TRBV29-1 and TRBJ2-7; TRBD2 matches 10 bases. In germline, CDR1 is SQVTM, CDR2 ANQGSEA. CDR3 length equals 16 residues. V lost 5 bases and J lost 5; bases outside the gene matches: 15. CDR3 protein: CSVRQLAGAEADEQYF. For the CDR3, the DNA is TGCAGCGTTAGACAGCTAGCGGGAGCCGAGGCCGACGAGCAGTACTTC.

The count of this clone is one. Other DNA sequences in the same sample also yield this CDR3. The chain employs TRBV27 and TRBJ2-7; TRBD1 agrees at 9 bases. The V gene end was trimmed by 4 bases and the J gene end by 5 bases; junction bases not matched to a gene: 9. CDR3 length: 15 residues. The germline CDR1 and CDR2 sequences are MNHEY and SMNVEV (reference sequence). This chain's CDR3 is CASSYGTGRLNEQYF. The CDR3 nucleotides read TGTGCCAGCAGTTATGGGACAGGGAGGTTGAACGAGCAGTACTTC.

The rearrangement links TRBV5-5 to TRBJ2-5; a weak D match, TRBD2 (5 bases). The germline V and J ends were trimmed by 1 base and 4 bases, with 17 bases remaining between them. CDR1 is SGHKS and CDR2 is YYEKEE in the germline V gene (reference sequence). This CDR3 comprises 16 residues. CDR3 bases: TGTGCCAGCAGCTTGTGGCAGGTTCCACTAGGAGAGACCCAGTACTTC. The encoded protein is CASSLWQVPLGETQYF.